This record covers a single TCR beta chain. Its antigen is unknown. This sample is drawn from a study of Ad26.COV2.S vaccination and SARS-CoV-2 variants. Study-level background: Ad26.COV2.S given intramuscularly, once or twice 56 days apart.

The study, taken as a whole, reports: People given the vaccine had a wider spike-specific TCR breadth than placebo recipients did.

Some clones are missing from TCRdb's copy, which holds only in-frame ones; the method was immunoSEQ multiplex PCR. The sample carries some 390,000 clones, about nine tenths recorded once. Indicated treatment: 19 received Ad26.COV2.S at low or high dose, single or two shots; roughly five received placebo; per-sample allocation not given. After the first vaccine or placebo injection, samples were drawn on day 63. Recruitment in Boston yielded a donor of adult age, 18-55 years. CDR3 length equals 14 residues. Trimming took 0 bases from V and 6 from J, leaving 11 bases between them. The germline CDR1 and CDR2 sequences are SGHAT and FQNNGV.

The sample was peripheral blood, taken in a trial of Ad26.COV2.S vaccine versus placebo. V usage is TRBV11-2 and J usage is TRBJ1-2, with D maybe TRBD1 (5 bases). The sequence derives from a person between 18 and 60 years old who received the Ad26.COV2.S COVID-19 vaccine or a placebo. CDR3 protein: CASSLEGRAHGYTF. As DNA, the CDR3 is TGTGCCAGCAGCTTAGAAGGCAGGGCCCATGGCTACACCTTC.